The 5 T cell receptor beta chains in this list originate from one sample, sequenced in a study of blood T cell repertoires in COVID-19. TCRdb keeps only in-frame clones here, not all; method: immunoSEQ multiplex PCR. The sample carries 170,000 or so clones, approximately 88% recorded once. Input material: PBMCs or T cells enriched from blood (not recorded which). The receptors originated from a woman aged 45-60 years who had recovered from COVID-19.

CDR3 sequence (DNA): TGCAGCGTCGCGACAAGGCTAGCCAAAAACATTCAGTACTTC. This translates into CSVATRLAKNIQYF. J is TRBJ2-4 and V is TRBV29-1; D unresolved. Trimming left V 6 bases short and J 0 bases short, with 12 bases between. The CDR3 contains 14 residues. CDR1 and CDR2 from the germline V gene are SQVTM and ANQGSEA.

Written as DNA, the CDR3 is TGTGCCAGCACCCCGGGGGGACTACGCACAGATACGCAGTATTTT. It codes for CASTPGGLRTDTQYF. The genes are TRBV11-1 and TRBJ2-3, with 7 nucleotides matching TRBD2. The junction had 8 bases not matched to a gene; V was cut back by 7 bases and J by 1 base. Germline V gene sequence: CDR1 SGHAT, CDR2 FQDESV (reference sequence). This CDR3 has 15 residues.

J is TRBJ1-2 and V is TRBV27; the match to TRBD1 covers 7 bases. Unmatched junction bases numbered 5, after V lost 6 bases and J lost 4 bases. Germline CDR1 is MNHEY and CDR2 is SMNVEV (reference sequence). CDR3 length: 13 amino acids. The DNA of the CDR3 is TGTGCCAGCAGGAGGACAGGAGGCTATGGCTACACCTTC. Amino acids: CASRRTGGYGYTF.

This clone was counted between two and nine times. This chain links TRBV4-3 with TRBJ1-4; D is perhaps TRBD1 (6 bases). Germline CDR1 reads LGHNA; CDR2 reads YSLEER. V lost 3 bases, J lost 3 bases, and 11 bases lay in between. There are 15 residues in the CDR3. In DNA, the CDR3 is TGCGCCAGCAGCCAGTCTGGACAGCCTAATGAAAAACTGTTTTTT. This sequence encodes CASSQSGQPNEKLFF.

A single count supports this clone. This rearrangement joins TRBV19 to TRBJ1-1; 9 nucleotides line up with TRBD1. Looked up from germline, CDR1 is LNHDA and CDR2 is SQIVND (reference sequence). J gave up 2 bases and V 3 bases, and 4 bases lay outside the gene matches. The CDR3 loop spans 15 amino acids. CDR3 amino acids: CASSIPGQGNTEAFF. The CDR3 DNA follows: TGTGCCAGTAGTATTCCGGGACAGGGCAACACTGAAGCTTTCTTT. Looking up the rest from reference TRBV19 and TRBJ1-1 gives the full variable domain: DGGITQSPKYLFRKEGQNVTLSCEQNLNHDAMYWYRQDPGQGLRLIYYSQIVNDFQKGDIAEGYSVSREKKESFPLTVTSAQKNPTAFYLCASSIPGQGNTEAFFGQGTRLTVV.